The rows below give T cell receptor beta chains drawn from one sample of a study of cytomegalovirus exposure and HLA in healthy donors. The data were produced by immunoSEQ multiplex PCR, yet TCRdb's version contains in-frame clones alone and is incomplete. The profile shows some 270,000 clones, 65% to 90% of them singletons. Material: PBMCs. These TCRs come from a woman aged 18-29 years in good health and CMV-seronegative. Each CDR3 is given with its conserved first and last residue. The D gene is left open where the match is weak. The size entry is marked missing in some rows and otherwise reads once, few, many or a size class.

len: 16
j_gene: TRBJ2-3
d_gene: TRBD2
abundance: -
v_gene: TRBV4-3
CDR3aa: CASSPRTSGGRGTQYF
CDR3nt: TGCGCCAGCAGCCCGAGGACTAGCGGGGGTCGCGGTACGCAGTATTTT

len: 15
j_gene: TRBJ2-3
d_gene: TRBD1
abundance: -
v_gene: TRBV4-1
CDR3aa: CASSPRDRGTDTQYF
CDR3nt: TGCGCCAGCAGCCCCCGGGACAGGGGAACAGATACGCAGTATTTT

len: 18
j_gene: TRBJ2-5
d_gene: -
abundance: -
v_gene: TRBV27
CDR3aa: CASSLDYLSGGAQETQYF
CDR3nt: TGTGCCAGCAGTTTAGACTACCTCTCGGGCGGGGCCCAAGAGACCCAGTACTTC

len: 15
j_gene: TRBJ2-7
d_gene: -
abundance: -
v_gene: TRBV19
CDR3aa: CASSIGQSLSYEQYF
CDR3nt: TGTGCCAGTAGTATAGGACAGTCCCTATCCTACGAGCAGTACTTC

len: 13
j_gene: TRBJ1-2
d_gene: -
abundance: few
v_gene: TRBV14
CDR3aa: CASSHRGEYGYTF
CDR3nt: TGTGCCAGCAGCCACCGGGGTGAATATGGCTACACCTTC

len: 15
j_gene: TRBJ1-1
d_gene: TRBD1
abundance: once
v_gene: TRBV6-5
CDR3aa: CASSYPGQGGTEAFF
CDR3nt: TGTGCCAGCAGTTACCCCGGACAGGGGGGCACTGAAGCTTTCTTT

len: 15
j_gene: TRBJ1-4
d_gene: -
abundance: -
v_gene: TRBV7-2
CDR3aa: CASSRPGAINEKLFF
CDR3nt: TGTGCCAGCAGCCGTCCTGGGGCGATCAATGAAAAACTGTTTTTT

len: 15
j_gene: TRBJ2-1
d_gene: TRBD1
abundance: -
v_gene: TRBV5-1
CDR3aa: CASSLVTGGPNEQFF
CDR3nt: TGCGCCAGCAGCTTGGTGACAGGGGGCCCCAATGAGCAGTTCTTC

len: 20
j_gene: TRBJ2-2
d_gene: TRBD1
abundance: once
v_gene: TRBV4-3
CDR3aa: CASSQYAKIRFSRGTGELFF
CDR3nt: TGCGCCAGCAGCCAGTACGCCAAGATCCGTTTTTCCAGGGGGACCGGGGAGCTGTTTTTT

len: 17
j_gene: TRBJ2-7
d_gene: -
abundance: -
v_gene: TRBV5-8
CDR3aa: CASRDIRRGWATYEQYF
CDR3nt: TGTGCCAGCAGGGACATCCGAAGGGGTTGGGCCACCTACGAGCAGTACTTC

len: 15
j_gene: TRBJ2-7
d_gene: TRBD1
abundance: -
v_gene: TRBV10-3
CDR3aa: CAISESTGEIYEQYF
CDR3nt: TGTGCCATCAGTGAGTCGACAGGGGAGATCTACGAGCAGTACTTC

len: 16
j_gene: TRBJ2-1
d_gene: TRBD2
abundance: -
v_gene: TRBV7-8
CDR3aa: CASSPGTSETYNEQFF
CDR3nt: TGTGCCAGCAGCCCCGGGACTAGCGAAACCTACAATGAGCAGTTCTTC

len: 18
j_gene: TRBJ1-5
d_gene: -
abundance: -
v_gene: TRBV19
CDR3aa: CASSTNIRGTVINQPQHF
CDR3nt: TGTGCCAGTAGTACGAATATCCGGGGGACGGTGATCAATCAGCCCCAGCATTTT